The clone carrying this TCR beta chain was recorded at least ten times. Its antigen is still unknown. This specimen comes from a study of early T cells in non-severe SARS-CoV-2 infection. Study context: Sequencing was performed on bulk RNA from unsorted whole blood, leaving chains unpaired.

The germline gives CDR1 SGDLS, CDR2 YYNGEE. V lost 0 bases and J 0 bases, leaving 6 bases between the germline ends. The CDR3 is 14 amino acids. Study findings and constraints: Matching with VDJdb favored anti-spike CD8 responses (missing private and CD4 specificities).

Molecules of cDNA were individually given unique molecular identifiers that were attached to them. From the 5' RACE reads, TCRdb called clonotypes with MiXCR, one entry per CDR3 protein. The data show around 35,000 distinct CDR3 sequences, about 6% seen once. This TCR was sampled from an adult who was a healthcare worker with PCR-confirmed SARS-CoV-2 infection or an uninfected control (not recorded which). The chain employs TRBV9 and TRBJ1-1; D is uncertain. Sample: whole blood. The CDR3 loop is CASSVGPMNTEAFF. The CDR3 DNA sequence: TGTGCCAGCAGCGTAGGGCCAATGAACACTGAAGCTTTCTTT.